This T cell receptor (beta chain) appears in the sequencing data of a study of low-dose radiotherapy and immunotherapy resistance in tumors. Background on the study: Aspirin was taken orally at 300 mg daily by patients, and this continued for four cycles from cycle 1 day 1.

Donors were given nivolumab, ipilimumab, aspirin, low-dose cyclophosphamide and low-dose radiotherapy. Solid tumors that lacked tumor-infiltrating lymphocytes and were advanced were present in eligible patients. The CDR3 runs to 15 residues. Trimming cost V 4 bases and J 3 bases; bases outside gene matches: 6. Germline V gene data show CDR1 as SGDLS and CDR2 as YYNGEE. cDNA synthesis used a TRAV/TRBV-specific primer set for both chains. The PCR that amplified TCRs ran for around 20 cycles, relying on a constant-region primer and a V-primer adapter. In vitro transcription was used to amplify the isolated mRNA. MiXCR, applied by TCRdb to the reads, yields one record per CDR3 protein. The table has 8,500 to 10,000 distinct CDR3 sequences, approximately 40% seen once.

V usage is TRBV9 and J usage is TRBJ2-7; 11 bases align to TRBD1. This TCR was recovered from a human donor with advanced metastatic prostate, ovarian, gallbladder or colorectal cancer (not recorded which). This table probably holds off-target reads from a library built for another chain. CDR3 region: CASSKGQGVYYEQYF. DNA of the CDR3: TGTGCCAGCAGCAAGGGACAGGGGGTGTACTACGAGCAGTACTTC. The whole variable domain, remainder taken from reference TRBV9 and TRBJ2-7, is DSGVTQTPKHLITATGQRVTLRCSPRSGDLSVYWYQQSLDQGLQFLIQYYNGEERAKGNILERFSAQQFPDLHSELNLSSLELGDSALYFCASSKGQGVYYEQYFGPGTRLTVT.